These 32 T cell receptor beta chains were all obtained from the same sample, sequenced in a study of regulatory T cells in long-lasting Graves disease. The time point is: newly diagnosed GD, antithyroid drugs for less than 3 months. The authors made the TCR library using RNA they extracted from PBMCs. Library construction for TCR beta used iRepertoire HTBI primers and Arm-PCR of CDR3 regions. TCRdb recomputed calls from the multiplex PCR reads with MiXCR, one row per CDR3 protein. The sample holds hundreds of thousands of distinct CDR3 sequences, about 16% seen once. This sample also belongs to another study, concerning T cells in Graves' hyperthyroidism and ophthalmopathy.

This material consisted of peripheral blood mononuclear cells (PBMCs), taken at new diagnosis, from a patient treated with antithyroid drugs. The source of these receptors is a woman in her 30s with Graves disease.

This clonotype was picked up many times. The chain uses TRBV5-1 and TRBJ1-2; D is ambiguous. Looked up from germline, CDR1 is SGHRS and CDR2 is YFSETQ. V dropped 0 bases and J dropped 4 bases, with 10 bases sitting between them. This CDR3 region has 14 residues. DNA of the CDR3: TGCGCCAGCAGCTTGGATACAGCGTTCTATGGCTACACCTTC. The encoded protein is CASSLDTAFYGYTF.

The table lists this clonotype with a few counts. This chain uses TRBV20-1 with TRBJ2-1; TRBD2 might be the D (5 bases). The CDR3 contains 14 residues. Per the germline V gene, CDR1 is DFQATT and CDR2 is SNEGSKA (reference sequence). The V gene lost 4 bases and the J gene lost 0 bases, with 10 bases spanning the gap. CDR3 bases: TGCAGTGCTACCGGAGGTACCTCCTACAATGAGCAGTTCTTC. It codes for CSATGGTSYNEQFF.

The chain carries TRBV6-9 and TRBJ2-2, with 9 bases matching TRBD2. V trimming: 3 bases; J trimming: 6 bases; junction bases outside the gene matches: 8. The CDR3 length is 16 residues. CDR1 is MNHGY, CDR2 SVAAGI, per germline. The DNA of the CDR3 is TGTGCCAGCAGTTACGATAGCGGGAGTGTTCCCGGGGAGCTGTTTTTT. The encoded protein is CASSYDSGSVPGELFF.

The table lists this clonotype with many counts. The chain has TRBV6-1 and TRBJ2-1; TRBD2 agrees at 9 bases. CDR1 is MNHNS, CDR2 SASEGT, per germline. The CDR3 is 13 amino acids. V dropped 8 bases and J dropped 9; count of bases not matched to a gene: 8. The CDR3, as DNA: TGTGCCAGCGGGGCTAGCGGGAAGGGTGAGCAGTTCTTC. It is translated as CASGASGKGEQFF.

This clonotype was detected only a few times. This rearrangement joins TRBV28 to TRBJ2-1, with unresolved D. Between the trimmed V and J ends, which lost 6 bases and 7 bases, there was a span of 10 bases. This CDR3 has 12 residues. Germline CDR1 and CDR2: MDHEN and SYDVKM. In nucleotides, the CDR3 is TGTGCCAGCAGCCGAAACTGGAATGAGCAGTTCTTC. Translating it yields CASSRNWNEQFF.

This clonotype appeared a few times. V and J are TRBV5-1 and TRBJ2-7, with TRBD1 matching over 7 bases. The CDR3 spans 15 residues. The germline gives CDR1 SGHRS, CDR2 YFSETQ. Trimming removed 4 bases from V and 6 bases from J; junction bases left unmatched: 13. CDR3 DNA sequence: TGCGCCAGCAGCATCGAACAGGGGCTCCTCACCGAGCAGTACTTC. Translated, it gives CASSIEQGLLTEQYF.

DNA of the CDR3: TGTGCCAGCAGCCAAGGGGTGGCTTCTAATGAAAAACTGTTTTTT. Translating it yields CASSQGVASNEKLFF. The J gene is TRBJ1-4, the V gene TRBV7-9, with D possibly matching TRBD1 (5 bases). Trimming took off 5 bases at V and 3 bases at J, with 13 bases between the two ends. The V gene's germline CDR1 is SEHNR and CDR2 FQNEAQ (reference sequence). This CDR3 region has 15 residues. The entire variable domain, with the rest obtained from reference TRBV7-9 and TRBJ1-4, is as follows: DTGVSQNPRHKITKRGQNVTFRCDPISEHNRLYWYRQTLGQGPEFLTYFQNEAQLEKSRLLSDRFSAERPKGSFSTLEIQRTEQGDSAMYLCASSQGVASNEKLFFGSGTQLSVL.

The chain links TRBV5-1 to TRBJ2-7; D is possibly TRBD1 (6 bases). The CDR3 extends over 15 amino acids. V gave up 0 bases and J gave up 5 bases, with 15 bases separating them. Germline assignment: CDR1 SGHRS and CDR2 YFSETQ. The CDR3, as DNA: TGCGCCAGCAGCTTGGGGGCCAACAGGGACCACGAGCAGTACTTC. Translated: CASSLGANRDHEQYF.

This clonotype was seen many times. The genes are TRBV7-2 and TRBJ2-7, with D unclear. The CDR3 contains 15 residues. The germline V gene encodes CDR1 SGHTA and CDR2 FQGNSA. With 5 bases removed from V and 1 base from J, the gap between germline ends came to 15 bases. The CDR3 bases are TGTGCCAGCAGCAATCCAACAGTGCAATCCTACGAGCAGTACTTC. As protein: CASSNPTVQSYEQYF.

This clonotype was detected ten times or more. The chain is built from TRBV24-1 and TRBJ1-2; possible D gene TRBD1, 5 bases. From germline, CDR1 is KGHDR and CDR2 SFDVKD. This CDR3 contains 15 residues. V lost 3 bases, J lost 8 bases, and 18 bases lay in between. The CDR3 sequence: CATSDPGQSQRGYTF. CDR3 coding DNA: TGTGCCACCAGTGATCCTGGACAATCCCAGAGGGGCTACACCTTC.

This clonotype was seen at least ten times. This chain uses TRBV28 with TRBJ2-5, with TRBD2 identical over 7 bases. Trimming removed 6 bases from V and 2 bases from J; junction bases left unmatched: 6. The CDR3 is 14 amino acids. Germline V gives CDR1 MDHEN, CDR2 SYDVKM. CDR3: CASRSQAGQETQYF. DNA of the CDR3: TGTGCCAGCAGATCCCAAGCGGGACAAGAGACCCAGTACTTC.

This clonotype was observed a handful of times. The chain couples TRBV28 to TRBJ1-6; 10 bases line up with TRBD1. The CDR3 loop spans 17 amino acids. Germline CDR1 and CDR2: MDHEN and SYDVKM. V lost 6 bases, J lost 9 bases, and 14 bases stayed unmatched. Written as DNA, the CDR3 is TGTGCCAGCAGCAAGGTCCACGGGACAGGGGTAATTTCACCCCTCCACTTT. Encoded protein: CASSKVHGTGVISPLHF.

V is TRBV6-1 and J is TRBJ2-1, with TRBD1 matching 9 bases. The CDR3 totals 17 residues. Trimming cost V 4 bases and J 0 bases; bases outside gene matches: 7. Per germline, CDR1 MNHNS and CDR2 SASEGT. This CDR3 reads CASSVTGGAFSYNEQFF. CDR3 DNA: TGTGCCAGCAGTGTAACAGGGGGCGCATTCTCCTACAATGAGCAGTTCTTC.

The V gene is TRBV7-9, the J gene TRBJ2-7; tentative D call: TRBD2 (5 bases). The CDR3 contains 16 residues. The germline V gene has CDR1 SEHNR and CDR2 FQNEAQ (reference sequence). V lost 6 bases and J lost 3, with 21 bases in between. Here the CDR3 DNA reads TGTGCCAGCAGGAGAGGGCATAAGGGCGGCGACTACGAGCAGTACTTC. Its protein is CASRRGHKGGDYEQYF.

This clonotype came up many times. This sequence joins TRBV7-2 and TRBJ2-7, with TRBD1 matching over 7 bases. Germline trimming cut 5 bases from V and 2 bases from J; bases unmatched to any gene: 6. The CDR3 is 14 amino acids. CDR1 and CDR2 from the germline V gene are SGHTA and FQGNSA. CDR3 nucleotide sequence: TGTGCCAGCAGCGGCAGACAGGGACCCTACGAGCAGTACTTC. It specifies CASSGRQGPYEQYF.

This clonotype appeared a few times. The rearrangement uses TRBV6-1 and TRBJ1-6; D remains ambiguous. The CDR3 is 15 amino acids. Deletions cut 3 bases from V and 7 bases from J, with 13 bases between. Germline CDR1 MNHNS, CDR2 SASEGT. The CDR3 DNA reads TGTGCCAGCAGTGAGGGCGCGGTCTTGAATTCACCCCTCCACTTT. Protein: CASSEGAVLNSPLHF.

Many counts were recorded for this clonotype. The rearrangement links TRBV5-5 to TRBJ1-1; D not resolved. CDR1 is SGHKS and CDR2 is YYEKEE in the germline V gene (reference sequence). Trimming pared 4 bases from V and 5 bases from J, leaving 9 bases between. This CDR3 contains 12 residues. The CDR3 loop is CASSPPGTEAFF. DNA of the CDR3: TGTGCCAGCAGCCCCCCTGGGACTGAAGCTTTCTTT. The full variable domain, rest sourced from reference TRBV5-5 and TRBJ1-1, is DAGVTQSPTHLIKTRGQQVTLRCSPISGHKSVSWYQQVLGQGPQFIFQYYEKEERGRGNFPDRFSARQFPNYSSELNVNALLLGDSALYLCASSPPGTEAFFGQGTRLTVV.

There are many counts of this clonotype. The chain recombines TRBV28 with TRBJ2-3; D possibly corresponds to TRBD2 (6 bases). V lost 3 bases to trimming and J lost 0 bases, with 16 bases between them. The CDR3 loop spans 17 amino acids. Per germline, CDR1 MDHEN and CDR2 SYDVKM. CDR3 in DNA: TGTGCCAGCAGTTTCCGGCCGTATAGCGGTAGCACAGATACGCAGTATTTT. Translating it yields CASSFRPYSGSTDTQYF.

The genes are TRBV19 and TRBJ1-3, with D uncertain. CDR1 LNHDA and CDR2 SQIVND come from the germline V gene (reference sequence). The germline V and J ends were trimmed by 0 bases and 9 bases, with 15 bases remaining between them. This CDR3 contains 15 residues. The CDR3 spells CASSIDLSPASTIYF. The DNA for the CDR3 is TGTGCCAGTAGTATAGATCTATCCCCGGCGAGCACCATATATTTT.

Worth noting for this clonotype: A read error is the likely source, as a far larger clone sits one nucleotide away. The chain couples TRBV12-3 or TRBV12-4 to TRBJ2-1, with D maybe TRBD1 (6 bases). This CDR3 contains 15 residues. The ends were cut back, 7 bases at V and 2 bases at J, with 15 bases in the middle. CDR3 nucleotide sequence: TGTGCCAGCACCTTGGCGACAGGCGCCTACAATGAGCAGTTCTTC. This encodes CASTLATGAYNEQFF.

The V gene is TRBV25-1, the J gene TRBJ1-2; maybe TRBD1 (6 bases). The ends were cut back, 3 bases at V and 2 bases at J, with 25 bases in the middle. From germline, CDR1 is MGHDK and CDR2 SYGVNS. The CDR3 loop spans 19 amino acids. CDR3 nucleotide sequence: TGTGCCAGCAGTGAGCCGTACAGGGAAGCGAAAGGTGGGAACTATGGCTACACCTTC. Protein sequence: CASSEPYREAKGGNYGYTF.

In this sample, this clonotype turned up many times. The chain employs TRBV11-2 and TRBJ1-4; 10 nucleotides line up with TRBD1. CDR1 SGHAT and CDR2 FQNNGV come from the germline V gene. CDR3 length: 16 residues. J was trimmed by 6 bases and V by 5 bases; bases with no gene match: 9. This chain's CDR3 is CASSPRSTGGHEKLFF. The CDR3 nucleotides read TGTGCCAGCAGCCCACGATCGACAGGGGGCCATGAAAAACTGTTTTTT.

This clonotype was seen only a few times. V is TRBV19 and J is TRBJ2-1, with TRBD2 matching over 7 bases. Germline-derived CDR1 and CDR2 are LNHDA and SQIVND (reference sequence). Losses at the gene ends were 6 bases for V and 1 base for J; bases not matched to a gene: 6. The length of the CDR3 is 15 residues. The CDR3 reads CASRGLAVSYNEQFF. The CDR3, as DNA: TGTGCCAGTAGGGGCCTAGCGGTTTCCTACAATGAGCAGTTCTTC.

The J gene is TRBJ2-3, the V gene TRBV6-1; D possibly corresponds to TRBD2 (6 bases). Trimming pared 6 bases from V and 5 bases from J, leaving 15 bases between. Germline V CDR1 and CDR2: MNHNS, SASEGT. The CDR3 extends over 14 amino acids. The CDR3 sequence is CASRPGGVGDTQYF. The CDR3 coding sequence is TGTGCCAGCAGGCCGGGCGGGGTAGGAGATACGCAGTATTTT.

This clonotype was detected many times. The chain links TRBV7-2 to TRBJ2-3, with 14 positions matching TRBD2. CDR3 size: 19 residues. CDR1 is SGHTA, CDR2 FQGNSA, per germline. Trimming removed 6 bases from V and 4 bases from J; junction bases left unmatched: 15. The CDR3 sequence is CASSFQGGLAGGAPDTQYF. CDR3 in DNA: TGTGCCAGCAGTTTTCAGGGCGGACTAGCGGGAGGAGCCCCAGATACGCAGTATTTT.

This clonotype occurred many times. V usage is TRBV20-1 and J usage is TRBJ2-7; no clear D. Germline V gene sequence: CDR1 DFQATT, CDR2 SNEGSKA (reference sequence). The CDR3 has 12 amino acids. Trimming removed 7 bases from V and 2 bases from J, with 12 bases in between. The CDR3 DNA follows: TGCAGTGTGTCCCAAAGGACCTACGAGCAGTACTTC. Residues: CSVSQRTYEQYF.

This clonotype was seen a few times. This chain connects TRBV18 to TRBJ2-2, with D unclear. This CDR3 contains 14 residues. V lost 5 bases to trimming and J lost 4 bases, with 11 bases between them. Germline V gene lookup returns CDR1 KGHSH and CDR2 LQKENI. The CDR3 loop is CASSEVWSTGELFF. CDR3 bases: TGTGCCAGCTCAGAGGTGTGGAGCACCGGGGAGCTGTTTTTT.

In DNA form, the CDR3 reads TGCAGCGTTGTGGGACAGGGGAGCTACGAGCAGTACTTC. It translates to CSVVGQGSYEQYF. The chain carries TRBV29-1 and TRBJ2-7, with 10 bases lining up with TRBD1. CDR3 length equals 13 residues. The germline V gene has CDR1 SQVTM and CDR2 ANQGSEA. J was trimmed by 3 bases and V by 4 bases; bases with no gene match: 3.

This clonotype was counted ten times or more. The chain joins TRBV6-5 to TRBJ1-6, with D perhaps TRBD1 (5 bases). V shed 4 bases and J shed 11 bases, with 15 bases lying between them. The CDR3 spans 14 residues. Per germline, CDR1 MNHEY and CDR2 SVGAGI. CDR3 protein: CASSSIVQGAPLHF. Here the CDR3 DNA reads TGTGCCAGCAGTTCGATAGTACAAGGGGCACCCCTCCACTTT.

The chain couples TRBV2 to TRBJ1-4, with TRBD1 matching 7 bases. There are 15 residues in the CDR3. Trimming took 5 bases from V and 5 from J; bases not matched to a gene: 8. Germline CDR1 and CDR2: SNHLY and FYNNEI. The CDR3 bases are TGTGCCAGCAGTACCATCCGGGACAGAAATGAAAAACTGTTTTTT. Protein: CASSTIRDRNEKLFF.

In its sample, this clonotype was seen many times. CDR3 amino acids: CAILQGSGNQPQHF. CDR3 nucleotides: TGTGCCATCCTACAGGGGTCGGGCAATCAGCCCCAGCATTTT. This chain links TRBV6-1 with TRBJ1-5; 7 bases are a match to TRBD1. The CDR3 spans 14 residues. Germline CDR1 MNHNS, CDR2 SASEGT. Unmatched junction bases numbered 8, after V lost 10 bases and J lost 2 bases.

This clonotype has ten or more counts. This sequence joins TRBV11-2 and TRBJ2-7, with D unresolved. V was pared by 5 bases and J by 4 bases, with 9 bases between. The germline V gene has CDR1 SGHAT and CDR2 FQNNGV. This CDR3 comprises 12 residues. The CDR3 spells CASSPRRYEQYF. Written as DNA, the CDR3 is TGTGCCAGCAGCCCCCGAAGGTACGAGCAGTACTTC.